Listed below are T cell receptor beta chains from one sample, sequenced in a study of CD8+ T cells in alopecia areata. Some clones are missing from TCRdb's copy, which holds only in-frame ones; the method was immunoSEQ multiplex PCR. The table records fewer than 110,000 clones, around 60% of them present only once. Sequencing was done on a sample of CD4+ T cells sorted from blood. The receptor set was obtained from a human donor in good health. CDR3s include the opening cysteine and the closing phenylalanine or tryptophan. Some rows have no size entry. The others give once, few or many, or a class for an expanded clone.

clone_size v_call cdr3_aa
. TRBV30 CAWGPGRVNTEAFF
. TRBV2 CASMGTETQYF
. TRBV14 CASTLEGWNTEAFF
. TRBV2 CASGPGNSYNEQFF
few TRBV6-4 CASRMRLAGASNEQFF
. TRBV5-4 CASSVPGKRGTEAFF
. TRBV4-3 CASSQGTGYYPNTGELFF
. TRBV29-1 CSVEIAGQSNTEAFF
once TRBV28 CASSDTGNVETQYF
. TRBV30 CAWSKGAGEQFF
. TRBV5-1 CASNTNVGPNNEQYF
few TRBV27 CASSLRGQNTGELFF
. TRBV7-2 CASSLGTSETQYF
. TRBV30 CAWSQGGSRQPQHF
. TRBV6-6 CASSPRGRAFF
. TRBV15 CATSRDLSIVPSF
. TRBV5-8 CASSLASSYEQYF
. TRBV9 CASSVVPGVDGYTF
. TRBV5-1 CASSWSEAAGGRGYEQYF
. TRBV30 CAWAGQSNQPQHF
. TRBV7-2 CASSSRQGLTDTQYF
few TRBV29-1 CSVDRDSPNTEAFF
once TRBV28 CASTRPSRVTQYF
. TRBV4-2 CASSHAVGQGAYEQYF
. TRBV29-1 CSAATGGATDTQYF
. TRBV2 CASSEKGRLGAEQFF
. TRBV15 CATSRDHTQETQYF
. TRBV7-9 CASSGGGWTEAFF
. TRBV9 CASSAGEYEQYF
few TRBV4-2 CASSQDRALGSGYTF
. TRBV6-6 CATSGYGETQYF
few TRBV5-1 CASSLAGPRYSPLHF